These T cell receptor beta chains were read from a single sample in a study of T cells in Graves' hyperthyroidism and ophthalmopathy. One entry per CDR3 protein, called by TCRdb with MiXCR from the multiplex PCR reads. The sample consists of hundreds of thousands of distinct CDR3 sequences, about 25% of them appearing once. The source material was blood. These receptors came from a middle-aged man with Graves' hyperthyroidism that later progressed to Graves' ophthalmopathy. Each CDR3 is given with its conserved first and last residue. The D gene is left open where the match is weak. Only part of the rows carry a size: once, few, many, or a class if the clone is expanded.

>TRBJ2-7|many|TRBV19|-
CASSQPPVPEQYF
TGTGCCAGTAGTCAGCCCCCGGTGCCCGAGCAGTACTTC
>TRBJ2-4|many|TRBV29-1|TRBD1
CSVSGQGTETNIQYF
TGCAGCGTGAGCGGACAGGGAACGGAGACCAACATTCAGTACTTC
>TRBJ2-7|many|TRBV12-3/TRBV12-4|-
CASSLTRLEQYF
TGTGCCAGCAGTTTGACCAGGCTCGAGCAGTACTTC
>TRBJ2-4|-|TRBV19|-
CASSITSGVLGSFQYF
TGTGCCAGTAGTATAACCTCGGGAGTGCTTGGTTCGTTTCAGTACTTC
>TRBJ2-2|many|TRBV27|TRBD2
CASSLKSLAGGTGELFF
TGTGCCAGCAGCCTTAAGTCCCTAGCGGGAGGAACCGGGGAGCTGTTTTTT
>TRBJ2-5|many|TRBV6-5|-
CASSYIGTQYF
TGTGCCAGCAGTTACATCGGGACCCAGTACTTC
>TRBJ2-6|many|TRBV12-3/TRBV12-4|-
CASSFWESGANVLTF
TGTGCCAGCAGTTTCTGGGAGTCAGGGGCCAACGTCCTGACTTTC
>TRBJ1-5|many|TRBV11-3|-
CASSLKGGQPQHF
TGTGCCAGCAGCTTAAAGGGCGGTCAGCCCCAGCATTTT
>TRBJ1-5|many|TRBV6-2/TRBV6-3|TRBD1
CASRGADRGPQHF
TGTGCCAGCCGGGGGGCGGACAGGGGGCCCCAGCATTTT
>TRBJ2-7|-|TRBV20-1|TRBD1
CSARDLGTGKDEQYF
TGCAGTGCTAGAGATCTCGGGACAGGTAAAGACGAGCAGTACTTC
>TRBJ2-7|-|TRBV28|-
CASLDGLSYEQYF
TGTGCCAGCCTAGACGGGTTGTCCTACGAGCAGTACTTC
>TRBJ1-2|-|TRBV11-1|-
CASSTVGDSNYGYTF
TGTGCCAGCAGCACGGTGGGGGATTCTAACTATGGCTACACCTTC
>TRBJ1-2|-|TRBV19|-
CATRSGGNYGYTF
TGTGCCACCCGATCGGGGGGTAACTATGGCTACACCTTC
>TRBJ1-5|once|TRBV6-1|-
CASAPGTPHQPQHF
TGTGCCAGCGCCCCCGGGACGCCCCATCAGCCCCAGCATTTT
>TRBJ2-2|many|TRBV28|TRBD2
CASSLVLAGSSGELFF
TGTGCCAGCAGTTTAGTACTAGCGGGAAGCTCCGGGGAGCTGTTTTTT
>TRBJ2-6|-|TRBV6-2/TRBV6-3|-
CASGYSGANVLTF
TGTGCCAGCGGATACTCTGGGGCCAACGTCCTGACTTTC
>TRBJ2-6|many|TRBV7-3|-
CASSLRVASSGANVLTF
TGTGCCAGCAGCTTAAGGGTGGCGTCCTCCGGGGCCAACGTCCTGACTTTC
>TRBJ2-6|-|TRBV6-2/TRBV6-3|TRBD2
CASSTRAGVVLAGANVLTF
TGTGCCAGCAGCACCAGGGCGGGAGTAGTTCTTGCTGGGGCCAACGTCCTGACTTTC
>TRBJ1-5|-|TRBV12-3/TRBV12-4|-
CASSSREINQPQHF
TGTGCCAGCAGTAGCAGGGAGATTAATCAGCCCCAGCATTTT
>TRBJ2-5|many|TRBV12-3/TRBV12-4|TRBD2
CASTRTELAVERTQYF
TGTGCCAGCACCAGGACCGAACTAGCGGTAGAGAGGACCCAGTACTTC
>TRBJ2-5|many|TRBV25-1|TRBD2
CASSGYSGREETQYF
TGTGCCAGCAGTGGGTATAGCGGGAGGGAAGAGACCCAGTACTTC
>TRBJ2-7|-|TRBV29-1|TRBD1
CSVATGVEQYF
TGCAGCGTTGCTACAGGGGTCGAGCAGTACTTC
>TRBJ2-7|-|TRBV6-1|-
CASSEQAGAPYEQYF
TGTGCCAGCAGTGAACAGGCGGGGGCTCCCTACGAGCAGTACTTC
>TRBJ1-2|many|TRBV11-2|TRBD1
CASSSAGTANYGYTF
TGTGCCAGCAGCTCCGCCGGGACAGCTAACTATGGCTACACCTTC
>TRBJ2-7|many|TRBV7-2|-
CASSLASQAQYYEQYF
TGTGCCAGCAGCTTAGCTTCACAGGCCCAATACTACGAGCAGTACTTC
>TRBJ1-1|many|TRBV12-3/TRBV12-4|-
CASSSQAYNTEAFF
TGTGCCAGCAGTTCACAGGCCTACAACACTGAAGCTTTCTTT
>TRBJ2-2|many|TRBV4-1|TRBD2
CASRKTLAGGPNGELFF
TGCGCCAGCAGGAAAACACTAGCGGGAGGGCCGAACGGGGAGCTGTTTTTT
>TRBJ1-4|-|TRBV30|-
CAWSSPFGATNEKLFF
TGTGCCTGGAGTTCTCCCTTCGGCGCAACTAATGAAAAACTGTTTTTT
>TRBJ2-4|-|TRBV29-1|TRBD2
CSVKAGAKNIQYF
TGCAGCGTCAAAGCGGGAGCAAAAAACATTCAGTACTTC
>TRBJ1-2|many|TRBV7-9|-
CASSLAGWTPGYGYTF
TGTGCCAGCAGCTTAGCGGGTTGGACCCCGGGATATGGCTACACCTTC
>TRBJ2-2|many|TRBV9|-
CASSVPGRELFF
TGTGCCAGCAGCGTACCGGGTCGGGAGCTGTTTTTT
>TRBJ1-1|many|TRBV11-1|-
CASSLGPGLWTEAFF
TGTGCCAGCAGCTTAGGTCCGGGTTTGTGGACTGAAGCTTTCTTT
>TRBJ2-7|-|TRBV29-1|TRBD1
CSVGDRGNEQYF
TGCAGCGTTGGAGACAGGGGCAACGAGCAGTACTTC
>TRBJ1-1|many|TRBV2|-
CASRGDLNTEAFF
TGTGCCAGCAGGGGAGATTTGAACACTGAAGCTTTCTTT
>TRBJ2-7|many|TRBV28|TRBD2
CASSYNSGRSYEQYF
TGTGCCAGCAGCTATAATAGCGGGAGGTCATACGAGCAGTACTTC
>TRBJ2-7|many|TRBV5-1|TRBD1
CASSLSDRGYEQYF
TGCGCCAGCAGCTTAAGTGACAGGGGTTACGAGCAGTACTTC
>TRBJ1-1|many|TRBV10-3|-
CAISEKGWTEAFF
TGTGCCATCAGTGAGAAGGGTTGGACTGAAGCTTTCTTT
>TRBJ2-2|once|TRBV2|TRBD1
CASSRDRVVTGELFF
TGTGCCAGCTCCCGGGACAGGGTAGTAACCGGGGAGCTGTTTTTT
>TRBJ2-7|many|TRBV11-2|-
CASSPMSDSSYEQYF
TGTGCCAGCAGCCCGATGAGCGATAGCTCCTACGAGCAGTACTTC